This T cell receptor (beta chain) comes out of a study of blood T cell repertoires in COVID-19. Germline values: CDR1 MGHRA, CDR2 YSYEKL. Trimming took off 0 bases at V and 1 base at J, with 9 bases between the two ends. The CDR3 runs to 15 residues. Seattle patient enrollment occurred during active infection, with longitudinal follow-up thereafter. TCRdb's table, derived via immunoSEQ multiplex PCR, lists solely in-frame clones and lacks some. This table holds 270,000 or so clones, roughly 90% found once. This TCR was sampled from a woman aged 60-70 years with COVID-19, enrolled during active disease. Sample: peripheral blood. The chain combines TRBV4-1 with TRBJ1-1; no clear D. CDR3 in amino acids: CASSQEVAGNTEAFF. The CDR3 nucleotides read TGCGCCAGCAGCCAAGAAGTCGCGGGGAACACTGAAGCTTTCTTT.